This T cell receptor beta chain was captured in a study of prognosis after radiotherapy for stage I lung cancer. The CDR3 consists of 15 residues. CDR1 SGHKS and CDR2 YYEKEE come from the germline V gene (reference sequence). With V trimmed by 0 bases and J by 13 bases, 13 bases remained unmatched. This clonotype was observed many times. TCR beta CDR3 amplification from genomic DNA was performed by two-round multiplex PCR. The use of primers specific to each TRBV and TRBJ gene characterized first-round PCR. TCRdb re-analysed the multiplex PCR reads in MiXCR, keeping a single row per CDR3 protein. The profile shows around 60,000 distinct CDR3 sequences, around 27% of them singletons.

The material was PBMCs, obtained before or after stereotactic body radiation therapy (not recorded which). The chain couples TRBV5-5 to TRBJ1-5; TRBD1 agrees at 7 bases. The sequence was collected from a donor over 45 with non-small cell lung cancer. The CDR3 sequence is CASSLEGGTDRSQHF. In nucleotides, the CDR3 is TGTGCCAGCAGCTTGGAAGGCGGGACGGACAGGTCTCAGCATTTT.